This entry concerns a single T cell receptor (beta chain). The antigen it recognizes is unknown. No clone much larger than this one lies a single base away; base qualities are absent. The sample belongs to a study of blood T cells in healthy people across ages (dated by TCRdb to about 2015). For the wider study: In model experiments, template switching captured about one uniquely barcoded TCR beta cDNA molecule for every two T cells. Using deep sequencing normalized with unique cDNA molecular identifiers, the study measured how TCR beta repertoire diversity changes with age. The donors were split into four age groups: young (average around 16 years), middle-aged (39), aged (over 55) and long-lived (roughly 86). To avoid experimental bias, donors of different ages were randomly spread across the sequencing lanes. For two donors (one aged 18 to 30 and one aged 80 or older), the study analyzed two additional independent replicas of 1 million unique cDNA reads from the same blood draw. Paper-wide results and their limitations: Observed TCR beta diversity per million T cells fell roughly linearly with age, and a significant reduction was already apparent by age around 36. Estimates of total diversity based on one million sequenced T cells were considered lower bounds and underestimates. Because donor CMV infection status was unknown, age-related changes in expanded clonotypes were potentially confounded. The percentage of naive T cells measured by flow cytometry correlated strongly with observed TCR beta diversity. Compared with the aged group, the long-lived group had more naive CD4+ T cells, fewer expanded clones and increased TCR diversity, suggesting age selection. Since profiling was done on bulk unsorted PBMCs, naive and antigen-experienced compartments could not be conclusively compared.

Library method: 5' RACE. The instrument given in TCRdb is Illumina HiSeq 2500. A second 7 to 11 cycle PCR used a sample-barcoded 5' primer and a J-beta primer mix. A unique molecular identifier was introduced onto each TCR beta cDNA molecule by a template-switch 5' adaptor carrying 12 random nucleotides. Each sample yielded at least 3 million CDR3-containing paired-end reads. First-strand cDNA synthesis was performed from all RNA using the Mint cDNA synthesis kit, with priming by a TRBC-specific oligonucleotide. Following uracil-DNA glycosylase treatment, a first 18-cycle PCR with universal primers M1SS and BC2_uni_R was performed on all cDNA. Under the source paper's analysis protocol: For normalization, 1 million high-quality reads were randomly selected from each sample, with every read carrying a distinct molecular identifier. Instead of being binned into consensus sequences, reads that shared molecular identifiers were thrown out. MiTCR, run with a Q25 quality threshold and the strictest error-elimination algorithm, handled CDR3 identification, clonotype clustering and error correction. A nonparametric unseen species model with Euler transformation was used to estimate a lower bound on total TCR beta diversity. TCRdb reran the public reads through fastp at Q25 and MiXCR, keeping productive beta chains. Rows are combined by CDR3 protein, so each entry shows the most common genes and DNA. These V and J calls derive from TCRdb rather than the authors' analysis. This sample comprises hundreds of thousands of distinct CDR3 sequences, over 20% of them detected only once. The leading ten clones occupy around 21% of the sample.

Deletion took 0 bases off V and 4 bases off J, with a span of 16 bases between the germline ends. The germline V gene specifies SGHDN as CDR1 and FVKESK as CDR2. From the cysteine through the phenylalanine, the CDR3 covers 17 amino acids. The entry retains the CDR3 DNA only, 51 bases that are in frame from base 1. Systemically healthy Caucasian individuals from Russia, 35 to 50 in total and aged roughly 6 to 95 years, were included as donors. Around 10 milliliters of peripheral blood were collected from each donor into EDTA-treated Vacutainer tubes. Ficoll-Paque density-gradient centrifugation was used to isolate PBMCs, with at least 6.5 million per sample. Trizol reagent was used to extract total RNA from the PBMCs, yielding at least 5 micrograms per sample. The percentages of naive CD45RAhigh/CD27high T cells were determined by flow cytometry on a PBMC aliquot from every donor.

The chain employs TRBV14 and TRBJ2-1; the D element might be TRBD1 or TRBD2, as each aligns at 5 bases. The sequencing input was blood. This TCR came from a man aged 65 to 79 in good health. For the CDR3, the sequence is CASSQDRGGSRYNEQFF. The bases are TGTGCCAGCAGCCAAGATCGGGGCGGGTCTAGGTACAATGAGCAGTTCTTC.